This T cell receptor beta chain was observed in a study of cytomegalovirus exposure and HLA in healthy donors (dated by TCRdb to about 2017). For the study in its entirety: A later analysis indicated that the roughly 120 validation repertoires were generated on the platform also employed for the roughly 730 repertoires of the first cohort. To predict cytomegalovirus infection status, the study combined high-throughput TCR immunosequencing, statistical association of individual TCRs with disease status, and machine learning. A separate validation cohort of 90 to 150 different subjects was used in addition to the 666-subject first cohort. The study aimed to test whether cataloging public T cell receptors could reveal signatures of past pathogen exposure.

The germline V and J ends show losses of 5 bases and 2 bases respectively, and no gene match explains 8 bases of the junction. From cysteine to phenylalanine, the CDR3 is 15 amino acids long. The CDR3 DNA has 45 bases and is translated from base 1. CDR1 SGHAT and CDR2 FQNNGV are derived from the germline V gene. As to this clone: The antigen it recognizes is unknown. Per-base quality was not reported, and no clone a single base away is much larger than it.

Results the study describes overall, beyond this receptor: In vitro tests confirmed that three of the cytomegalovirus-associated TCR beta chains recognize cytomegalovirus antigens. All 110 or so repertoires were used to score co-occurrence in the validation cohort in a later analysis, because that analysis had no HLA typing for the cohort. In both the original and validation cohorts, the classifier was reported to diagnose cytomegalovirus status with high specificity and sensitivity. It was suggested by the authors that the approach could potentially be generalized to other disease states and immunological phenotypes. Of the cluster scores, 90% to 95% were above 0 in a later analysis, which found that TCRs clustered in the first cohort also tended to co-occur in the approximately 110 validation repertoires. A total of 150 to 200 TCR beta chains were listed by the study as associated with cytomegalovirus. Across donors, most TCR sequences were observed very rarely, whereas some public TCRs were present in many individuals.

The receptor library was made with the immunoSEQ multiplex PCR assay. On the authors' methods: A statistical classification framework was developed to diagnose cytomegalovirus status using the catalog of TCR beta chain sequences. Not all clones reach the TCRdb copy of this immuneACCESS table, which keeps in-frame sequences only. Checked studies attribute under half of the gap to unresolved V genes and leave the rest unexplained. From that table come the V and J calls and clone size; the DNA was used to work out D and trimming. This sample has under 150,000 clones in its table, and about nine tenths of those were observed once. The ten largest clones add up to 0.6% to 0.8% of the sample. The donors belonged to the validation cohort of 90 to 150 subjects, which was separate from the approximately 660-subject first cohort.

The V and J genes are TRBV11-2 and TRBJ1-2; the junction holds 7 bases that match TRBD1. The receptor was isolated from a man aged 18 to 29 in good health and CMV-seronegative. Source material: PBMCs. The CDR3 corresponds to CASSRRGQLNYGYTF. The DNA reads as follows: TGTGCCAGCAGCCGACGGGGACAGCTCAACTATGGCTACACCTTC.